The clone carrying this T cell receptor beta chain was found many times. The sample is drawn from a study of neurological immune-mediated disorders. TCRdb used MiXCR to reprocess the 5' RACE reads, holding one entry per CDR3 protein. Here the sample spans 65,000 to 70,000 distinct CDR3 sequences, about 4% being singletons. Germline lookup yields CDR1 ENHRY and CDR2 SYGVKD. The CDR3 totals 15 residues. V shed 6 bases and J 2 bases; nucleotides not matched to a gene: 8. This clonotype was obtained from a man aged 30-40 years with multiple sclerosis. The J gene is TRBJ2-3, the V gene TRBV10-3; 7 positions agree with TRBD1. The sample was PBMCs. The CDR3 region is CAISTKGQTTDTQYF. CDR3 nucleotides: TGTGCCATCAGCACTAAGGGACAGACCACAGATACGCAGTATTTT.